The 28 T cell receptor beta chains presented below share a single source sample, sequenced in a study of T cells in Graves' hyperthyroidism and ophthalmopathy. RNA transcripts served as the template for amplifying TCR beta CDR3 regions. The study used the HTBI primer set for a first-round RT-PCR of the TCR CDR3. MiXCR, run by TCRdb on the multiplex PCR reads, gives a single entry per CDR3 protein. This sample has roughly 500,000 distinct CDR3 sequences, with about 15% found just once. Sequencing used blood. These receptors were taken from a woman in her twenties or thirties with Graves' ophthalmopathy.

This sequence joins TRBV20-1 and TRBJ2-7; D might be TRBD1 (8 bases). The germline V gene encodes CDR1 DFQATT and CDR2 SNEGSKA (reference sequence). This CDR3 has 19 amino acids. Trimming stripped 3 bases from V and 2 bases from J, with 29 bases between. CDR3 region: CSASDFQGARLADAYEQYF. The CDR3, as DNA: TGCAGTGCTAGCGACTTTCAGGGGGCGCGACTAGCTGACGCCTACGAGCAGTACTTC.

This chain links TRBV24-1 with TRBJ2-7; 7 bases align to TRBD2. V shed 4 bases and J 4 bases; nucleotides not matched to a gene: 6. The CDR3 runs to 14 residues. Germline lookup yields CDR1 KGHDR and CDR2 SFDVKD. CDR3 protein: CATSEREFPYEQYF. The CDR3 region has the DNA TGTGCCACCAGTGAGCGGGAGTTCCCTTACGAGCAGTACTTC.

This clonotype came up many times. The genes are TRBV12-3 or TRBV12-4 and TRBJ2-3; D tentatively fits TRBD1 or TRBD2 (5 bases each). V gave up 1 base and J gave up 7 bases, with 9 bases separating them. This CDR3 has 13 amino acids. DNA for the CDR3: TGTGCCAGCAGTTTAGGGAGGACAAATACGCAGTATTTT. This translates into CASSLGRTNTQYF.

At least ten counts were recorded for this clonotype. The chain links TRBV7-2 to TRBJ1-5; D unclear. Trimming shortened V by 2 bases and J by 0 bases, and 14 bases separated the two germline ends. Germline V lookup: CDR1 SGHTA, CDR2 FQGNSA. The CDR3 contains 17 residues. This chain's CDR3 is CASSLNPGLYSNQPQHF. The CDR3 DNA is TGTGCCAGCAGCTTAAATCCGGGATTATATAGCAATCAGCCCCAGCATTTT.

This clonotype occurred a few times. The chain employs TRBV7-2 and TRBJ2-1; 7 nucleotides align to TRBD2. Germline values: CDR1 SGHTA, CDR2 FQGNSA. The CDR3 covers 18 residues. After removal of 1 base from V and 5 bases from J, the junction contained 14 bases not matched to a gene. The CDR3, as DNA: TGTGCCAGCAGCTTAGTTTTATTGGGGAGCGGGATTCACAATGAGCAGTTCTTC. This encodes CASSLVLLGSGIHNEQFF. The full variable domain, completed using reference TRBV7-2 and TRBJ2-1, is GAGVSQSPSNKVTEKGKDVELRCDPISGHTALYWYRQSLGQGLEFLIYFQGNSAPDKSGLPSDRFSAERTGGSVSTLTIQRTQQEDSAVYLCASSLVLLGSGIHNEQFFGPGTRLTVL.

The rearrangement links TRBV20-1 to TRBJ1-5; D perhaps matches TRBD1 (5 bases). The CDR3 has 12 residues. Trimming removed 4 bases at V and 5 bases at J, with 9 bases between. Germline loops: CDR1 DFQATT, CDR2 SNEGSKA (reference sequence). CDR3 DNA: TGCAGTGCTATAAAGGGGTATCAGCCCCAGCATTTT. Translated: CSAIKGYQPQHF.

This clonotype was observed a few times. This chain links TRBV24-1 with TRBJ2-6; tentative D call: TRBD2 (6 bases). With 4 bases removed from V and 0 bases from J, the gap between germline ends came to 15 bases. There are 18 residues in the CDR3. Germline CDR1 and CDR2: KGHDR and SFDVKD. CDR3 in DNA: TGTGCCACCAGTGAGTACGGCAGGGAGGACTCTGGGGCCAACGTCCTGACTTTC. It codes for CATSEYGREDSGANVLTF.

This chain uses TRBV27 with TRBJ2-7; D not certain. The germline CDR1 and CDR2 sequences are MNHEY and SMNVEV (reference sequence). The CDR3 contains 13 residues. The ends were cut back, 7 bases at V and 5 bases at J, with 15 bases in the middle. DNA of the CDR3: TGTGCCAGCACCGCTGTCCCAGGCCACGAGCAGTACTTC. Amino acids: CASTAVPGHEQYF.

The CDR3 region is CASSFGTTYEQYF. In nucleotides, the CDR3 is TGTGCCAGCAGTTTTGGGACCACCTACGAGCAGTACTTC. The chain employs TRBV6-1 and TRBJ2-7; D may be TRBD1 or TRBD2 (5 bases each). The CDR3 length is 13 residues. Per germline, CDR1 MNHNS and CDR2 SASEGT. V gave up 5 bases and J gave up 2 bases, with 10 bases separating them.

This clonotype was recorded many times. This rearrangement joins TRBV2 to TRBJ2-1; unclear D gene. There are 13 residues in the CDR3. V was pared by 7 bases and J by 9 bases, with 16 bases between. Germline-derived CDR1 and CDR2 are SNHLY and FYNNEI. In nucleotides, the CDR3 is TGTGCCAGCACTTTCCTAGGTGGGGTTGAGCAGTTCTTC. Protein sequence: CASTFLGGVEQFF.

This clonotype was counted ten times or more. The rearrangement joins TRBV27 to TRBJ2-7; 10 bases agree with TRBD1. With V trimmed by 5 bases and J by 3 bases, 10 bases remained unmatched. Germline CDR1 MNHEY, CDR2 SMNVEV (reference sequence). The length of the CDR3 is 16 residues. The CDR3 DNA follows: TGTGCCAGCAGTCAAGGACAGGGGGTTGGGATCTACGAGCAGTACTTC. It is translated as CASSQGQGVGIYEQYF.

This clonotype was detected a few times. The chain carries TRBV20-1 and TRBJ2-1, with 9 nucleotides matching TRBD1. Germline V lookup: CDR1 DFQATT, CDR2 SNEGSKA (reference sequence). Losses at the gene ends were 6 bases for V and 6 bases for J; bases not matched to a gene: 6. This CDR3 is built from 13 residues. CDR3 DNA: TGCAGTGCGGGACAGGGAAATCGCAATGAGCAGTTCTTC. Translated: CSAGQGNRNEQFF.

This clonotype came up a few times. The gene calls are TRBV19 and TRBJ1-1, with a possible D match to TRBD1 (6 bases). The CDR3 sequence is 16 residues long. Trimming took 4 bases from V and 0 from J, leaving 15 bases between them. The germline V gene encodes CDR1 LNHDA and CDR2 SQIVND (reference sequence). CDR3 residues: CASSKDTGTLNTEAFF. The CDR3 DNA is TGTGCCAGTAGTAAGGATACCGGGACACTGAACACTGAAGCTTTCTTT.

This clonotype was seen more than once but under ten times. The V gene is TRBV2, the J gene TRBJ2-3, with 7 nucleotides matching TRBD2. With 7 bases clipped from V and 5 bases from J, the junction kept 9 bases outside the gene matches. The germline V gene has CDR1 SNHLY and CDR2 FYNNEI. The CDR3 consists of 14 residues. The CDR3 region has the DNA TGTGCCAGCACCCCGGGGAGGGCCGGAGATACGCAGTATTTT. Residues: CASTPGRAGDTQYF.

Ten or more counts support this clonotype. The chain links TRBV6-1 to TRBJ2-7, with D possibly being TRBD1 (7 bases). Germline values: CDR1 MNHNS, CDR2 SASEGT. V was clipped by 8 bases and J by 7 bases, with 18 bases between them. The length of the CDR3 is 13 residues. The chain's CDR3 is CASAMEGAGEQYF. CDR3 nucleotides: TGTGCCAGCGCCATGGAGGGGGCCGGGGAGCAGTACTTC.

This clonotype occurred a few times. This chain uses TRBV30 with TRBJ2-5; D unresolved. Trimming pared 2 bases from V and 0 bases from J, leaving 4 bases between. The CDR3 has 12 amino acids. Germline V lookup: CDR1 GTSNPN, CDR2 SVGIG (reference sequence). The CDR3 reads CAWSKHQETQYF. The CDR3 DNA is TGTGCCTGGAGTAAACACCAAGAGACCCAGTACTTC.

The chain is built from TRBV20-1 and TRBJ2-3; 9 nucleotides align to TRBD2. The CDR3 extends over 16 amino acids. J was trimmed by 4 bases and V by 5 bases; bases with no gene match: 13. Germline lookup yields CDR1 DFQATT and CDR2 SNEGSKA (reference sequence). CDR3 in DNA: TGCAGTGCTCCGTTCTCCGGAGCGGGAGGTCCAGATACGCAGTATTTT. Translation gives CSAPFSGAGGPDTQYF.

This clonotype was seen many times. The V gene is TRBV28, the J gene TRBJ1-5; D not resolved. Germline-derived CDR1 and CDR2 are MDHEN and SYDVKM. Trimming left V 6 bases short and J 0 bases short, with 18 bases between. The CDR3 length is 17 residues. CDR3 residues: CASSPVVSGYSNQPQHF. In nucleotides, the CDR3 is TGTGCCAGCAGCCCCGTTGTGTCGGGTTATAGCAATCAGCCCCAGCATTTT.

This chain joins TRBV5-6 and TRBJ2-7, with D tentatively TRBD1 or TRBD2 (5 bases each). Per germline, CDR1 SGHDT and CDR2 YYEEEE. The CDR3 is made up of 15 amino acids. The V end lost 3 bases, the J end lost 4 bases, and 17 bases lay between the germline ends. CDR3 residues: CASSYRGGLPYEQYF. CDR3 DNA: TGTGCCAGCAGCTACCGTGGGGGTTTACCTTACGAGCAGTACTTC. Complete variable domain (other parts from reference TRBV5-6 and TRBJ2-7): DAGVTQSPTHLIKTRGQQVTLRCSPKSGHDTVSWYQQALGQGPQFIFQYYEEEERQRGNFPDRFSGHQFPNYSSELNVNALLLGDSALYLCASSYRGGLPYEQYFGPGTRLTVT.

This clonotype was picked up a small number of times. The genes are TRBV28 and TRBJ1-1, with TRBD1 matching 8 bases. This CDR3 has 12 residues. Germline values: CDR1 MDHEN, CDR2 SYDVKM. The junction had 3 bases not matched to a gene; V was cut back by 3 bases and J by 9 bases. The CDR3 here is CASSLDRVQAFF. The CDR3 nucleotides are TGTGCCAGCAGTTTGGACAGGGTGCAAGCTTTCTTT. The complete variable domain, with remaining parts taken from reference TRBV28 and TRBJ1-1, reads DVKVTQSSRYLVKRTGEKVFLECVQDMDHENMFWYRQDPGLGLRLIYFSYDVKMKEKGDIPEGYSVSREKKERFSLILESASTNQTSMYLCASSLDRVQAFFGQGTRLTVV.

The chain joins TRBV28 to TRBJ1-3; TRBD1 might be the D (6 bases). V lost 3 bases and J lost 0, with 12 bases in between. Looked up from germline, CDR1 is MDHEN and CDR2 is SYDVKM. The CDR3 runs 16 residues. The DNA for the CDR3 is TGTGCCAGCAGTTTCGGGACACCGAGCTCTGGAAACACCATATATTTT. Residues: CASSFGTPSSGNTIYF. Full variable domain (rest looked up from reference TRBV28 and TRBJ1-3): DVKVTQSSRYLVKRTGEKVFLECVQDMDHENMFWYRQDPGLGLRLIYFSYDVKMKEKGDIPEGYSVSREKKERFSLILESASTNQTSMYLCASSFGTPSSGNTIYFGEGSWLTVV.

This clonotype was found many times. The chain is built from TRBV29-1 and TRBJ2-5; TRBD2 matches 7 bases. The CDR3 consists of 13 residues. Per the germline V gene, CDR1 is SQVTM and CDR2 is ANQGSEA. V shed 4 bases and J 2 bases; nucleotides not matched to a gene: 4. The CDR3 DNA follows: TGCAGCGTTGGCCGGGACTATCAAGAGACCCAGTACTTC. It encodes CSVGRDYQETQYF.

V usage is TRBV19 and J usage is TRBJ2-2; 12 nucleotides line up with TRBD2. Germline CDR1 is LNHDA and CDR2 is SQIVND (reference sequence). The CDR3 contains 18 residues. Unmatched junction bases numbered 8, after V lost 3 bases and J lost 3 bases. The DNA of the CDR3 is TGTGCCAGTAGTATCGGTCTAGCGGGAGGGTTCCACACCGGGGAGCTGTTTTTT. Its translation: CASSIGLAGGFHTGELFF.

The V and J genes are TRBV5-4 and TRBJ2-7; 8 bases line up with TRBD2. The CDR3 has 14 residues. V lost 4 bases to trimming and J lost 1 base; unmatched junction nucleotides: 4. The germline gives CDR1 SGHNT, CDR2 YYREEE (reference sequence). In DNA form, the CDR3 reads TGTGCCAGCAGCGAAGCGGGAGCTTCCTACGAGCAGTACTTC. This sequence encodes CASSEAGASYEQYF.

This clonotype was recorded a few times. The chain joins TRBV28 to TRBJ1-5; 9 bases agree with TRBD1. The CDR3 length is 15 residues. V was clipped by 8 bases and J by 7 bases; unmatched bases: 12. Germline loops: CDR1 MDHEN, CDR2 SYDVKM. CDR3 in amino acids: CASQSTGGGWQPQHF. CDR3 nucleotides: TGTGCCAGCCAATCCACAGGGGGCGGCTGGCAGCCCCAGCATTTT.

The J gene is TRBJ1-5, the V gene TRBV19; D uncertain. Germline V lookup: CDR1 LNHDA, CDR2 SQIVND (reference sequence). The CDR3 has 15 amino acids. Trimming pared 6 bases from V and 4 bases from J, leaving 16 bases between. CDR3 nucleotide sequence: TGTGCCAGTAGCACCCACGTAAGGGTGAATCAGCCCCAGCATTTT. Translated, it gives CASSTHVRVNQPQHF.

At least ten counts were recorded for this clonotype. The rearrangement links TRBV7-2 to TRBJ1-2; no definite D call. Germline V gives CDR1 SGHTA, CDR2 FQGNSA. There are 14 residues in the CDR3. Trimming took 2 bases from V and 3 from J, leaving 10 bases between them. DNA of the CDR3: TGTGCCAGCAGCTTATTGTCAGGTTACTATGGCTACACCTTC. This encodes CASSLLSGYYGYTF. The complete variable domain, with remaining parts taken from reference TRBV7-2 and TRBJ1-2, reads GAGVSQSPSNKVTEKGKDVELRCDPISGHTALYWYRQSLGQGLEFLIYFQGNSAPDKSGLPSDRFSAERTGGSVSTLTIQRTQQEDSAVYLCASSLLSGYYGYTFGSGTRLTVV.

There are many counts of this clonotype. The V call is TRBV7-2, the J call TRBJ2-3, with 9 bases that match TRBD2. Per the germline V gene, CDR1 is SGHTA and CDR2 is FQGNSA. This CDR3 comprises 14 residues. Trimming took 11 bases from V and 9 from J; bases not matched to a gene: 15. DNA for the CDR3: TGTGCCGGTGCGGGTAGCGGGAGTCTAAGCACGCAGTATTTT. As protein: CAGAGSGSLSTQYF.